These 17 T cell receptor beta chains came from one sample sequenced in a study of blood T cell repertoires in COVID-19. Clones were read by immunoSEQ multiplex PCR, and TCRdb kept only the in-frame ones, dropping some. Altogether 200,000 to 250,000 clones are present, more than 65% being singletons, with the ten largest covering roughly an eighth. Specimen: peripheral blood. These receptors came from a human donor in a cohort sampled during active COVID-19.

The V and J genes are TRBV9 and TRBJ2-5, with 9 bases fitting TRBD1. The V gene end was trimmed by 0 bases and the J gene end by 4 bases; junction bases not matched to a gene: 7. The CDR3 contains 16 residues. Germline assignment: CDR1 SGDLS and CDR2 YYNGEE. The DNA of the CDR3 is TGTGCCAGCAGCGTAGGGCGGGGACAGGGTAGAGAGACCCAGTACTTC. As protein: CASSVGRGQGRETQYF.

J is TRBJ2-3 and V is TRBV6-2 or TRBV6-3; 7 bases line up with TRBD2. V dropped 5 bases and J dropped 2; count of bases not matched to a gene: 4. Per germline, CDR1 MNHEY and CDR2 SVGEGT. This CDR3 is built from 14 residues. The CDR3 region has the DNA TGTGCCAGCAGTGCCAGCGGGACCACAGATACGCAGTATTTT. It yields the protein CASSASGTTDTQYF.

The genes are TRBV28 and TRBJ1-6; perhaps TRBD1 as D (6 bases). V lost 9 bases, J lost 0 bases, and 12 bases lay in between. CDR3 size: 15 residues. Germline V lookup: CDR1 MDHEN, CDR2 SYDVKM. The CDR3 region is CASQGLSSYNSPLHF. The CDR3, as DNA: TGTGCCAGTCAGGGGCTGAGCTCCTATAATTCACCCCTCCACTTT.

The chain links TRBV15 to TRBJ2-7, with a weak D call TRBD2 (6 bases). Trimming cost V 5 bases and J 5 bases, with 16 bases left between them. CDR1 is LNHNV, CDR2 YYDKDF, per germline (reference sequence). The CDR3 length is 14 residues. The CDR3 nucleotides are TGTGCCACCAGCGAGTTTGGGACTGTTGACGAGCAGTACTTC. It specifies CATSEFGTVDEQYF.

The chain combines TRBV3-1 (or the pseudogene TRBV3-2) with TRBJ2-5, with 8 bases identical to TRBD1. The CDR3 covers 15 residues. J gave up 1 base and V 1 base, and 2 bases lay outside the gene matches. CDR1 is LGHDT and CDR2 is YNNKEL in the germline V gene (reference sequence). The CDR3 DNA is TGTGCCAGCAGCCAAGTCAGGGGGCCCCAAGAGACCCAGTACTTC. As protein: CASSQVRGPQETQYF.

This chain links TRBV3-1 (or the pseudogene TRBV3-2) with TRBJ1-1; D is perhaps TRBD1 (6 bases). Trimming took off 4 bases at V and 9 bases at J, with 12 bases between the two ends. CDR3 length: 12 residues. Per the germline V gene, CDR1 is LGHDT and CDR2 is YNNKEL (reference sequence). CDR3 sequence (DNA): TGTGCCAGCAGCCTCTATCAGGGGCAAGCTTTCTTT. It yields the protein CASSLYQGQAFF.

This chain uses TRBV7-9 with TRBJ2-1, with TRBD1 matching 7 bases. CDR1 and CDR2 from the germline V gene are SEHNR and FQNEAQ (reference sequence). This CDR3 has 12 residues. V gave up 5 bases and J gave up 7 bases; unmatched junction bases: 2. CDR3 sequence: CASSTTGNEQFF. CDR3 nucleotides: TGTGCCAGCAGCACGACAGGGAATGAGCAGTTCTTC. Filled out from reference TRBV7-9 and TRBJ2-1, the complete variable domain reads DTGVSQNPRHKITKRGQNVTFRCDPISEHNRLYWYRQTLGQGPEFLTYFQNEAQLEKSRLLSDRFSAERPKGSFSTLEIQRTEQGDSAMYLCASSTTGNEQFFGPGTRLTVL.

The rearrangement links TRBV11-2 to TRBJ2-1; 9 nucleotides line up with TRBD2. CDR1 SGHAT and CDR2 FQNNGV come from the germline V gene. V was clipped by 3 bases and J by 6 bases; unmatched bases: 15. CDR3 length: 18 residues. CDR3 sequence reads: CASSFLAGVGTSGNEQFF. CDR3 nucleotides: TGTGCCAGCAGCTTCTTAGCGGGGGTGGGGACGTCTGGCAATGAGCAGTTCTTC.

J is TRBJ1-3 and V is TRBV18; 8 positions match TRBD1. CDR1 is KGHSH, CDR2 LQKENI, per germline. The CDR3 contains 16 residues. The J segment lost 0 bases and the V segment lost 4 bases, leaving 5 bases of the junction unmatched. The CDR3 DNA follows: TGTGCCAGCTCACAAATACAGGGGGACTCTGGAAACACCATATATTTT. Residues: CASSQIQGDSGNTIYF.

V and J are TRBV28 and TRBJ2-7; TRBD2 matches at 13 bases. J was trimmed by 6 bases and V by 6 bases; bases with no gene match: 8. The CDR3 sequence is 15 residues long. CDR1 and CDR2 from the germline V gene are MDHEN and SYDVKM. The CDR3 region is CASRLWTSGSAEQYF. The CDR3 DNA reads as TGTGCCAGCAGACTCTGGACTAGCGGGAGCGCCGAGCAGTACTTC.

The chain combines TRBV19 with TRBJ2-7; TRBD1 aligns across 7 bases. Unmatched junction bases numbered 13, after V lost 3 bases and J lost 5 bases. The CDR3 covers 16 residues. Germline CDR1 LNHDA, CDR2 SQIVND (reference sequence). CDR3 nucleotides: TGTGCCAGTAGTATCCAAGGCCGGACAGGCCGCAACGAGCAGTACTTC. Its translation: CASSIQGRTGRNEQYF.

The V and J genes are TRBV2 and TRBJ2-7, with 12 bases fitting TRBD2. The V segment lost 6 bases and the J segment 3 bases; nucleotides outside the gene matches: 6. Germline assignment: CDR1 SNHLY and CDR2 FYNNEI. The CDR3 runs 15 residues. The CDR3 here is CASSEKLAGGYEQYF. CDR3 nucleotide sequence: TGTGCCAGCAGCGAGAAACTAGCGGGAGGCTACGAGCAGTACTTC.

This chain uses TRBV5-1 with TRBJ2-7; 7 nucleotides line up with TRBD1. The length of the CDR3 is 14 residues. Germline CDR1 SGHRS, CDR2 YFSETQ. After removal of 1 base from V and 1 base from J, the junction contained 2 bases not matched to a gene. CDR3 residues: CASSLTDRSYEQYF. The CDR3 bases are TGCGCCAGCAGCTTGACGGACAGGTCCTACGAGCAGTACTTC.

The chain links TRBV11-2 to TRBJ2-1; TRBD1 matches at 8 bases. V trimming: 5 bases; J trimming: 4 bases; junction bases outside the gene matches: 7. Germline V CDR1 and CDR2: SGHAT, FQNNGV. The CDR3 sequence is 15 residues long. For the CDR3, the DNA is TGTGCCAGCAGCCAGACAGGGGACAAATACAATGAGCAGTTCTTC. The encoded protein is CASSQTGDKYNEQFF.

The CDR3 DNA is TGTGCCAGCAGTAGTGGGCTAGCTGCCCAGTACTTC. Amino acid sequence: CASSSGLAAQYF. The chain has TRBV25-1 and TRBJ2-5; tentative D call: TRBD2 (5 bases). With 5 bases removed from V and 9 bases from J, the gap between germline ends came to 13 bases. The CDR3 contains 12 residues. CDR1 MGHDK and CDR2 SYGVNS come from the germline V gene.

The chain recombines TRBV28 with TRBJ1-2; weak D call: TRBD1 (5 bases). V dropped 5 bases and J dropped 0 bases, with 13 bases sitting between them. CDR1 and CDR2 (germline): MDHEN, SYDVKM. This CDR3 is 15 amino acids long. DNA of the CDR3: TGTGCCAGCAGTGGGGGACTGCTAGCTAACTATGGCTACACCTTC. Amino acid sequence: CASSGGLLANYGYTF.

This clone was seen a single time. The V call is TRBV2, the J call TRBJ1-1; 9 nucleotides align to TRBD1. Germline CDR1 is SNHLY and CDR2 is FYNNEI. V was pared by 4 bases and J by 7 bases, with 4 bases of the junction left unmatched. The CDR3 has 13 amino acids. The CDR3 loop is CASSVDRGFEAFF. The CDR3 coding sequence is TGTGCCAGCAGTGTGGACAGGGGATTTGAAGCTTTCTTT.